This T cell receptor beta chain appears in the sequencing data of a study of T-cell reconstitution after alpha-beta-depleted transplantation in children. Study-level results: Surviving thymic progenitors and recipient T cells were the source of high TCRbeta diversity at day 60 in some patients. Diversity and T-cell counts at one year after transplant derived mostly from new T cells.

As regards this clonotype: What it binds is not known.

Germline V gives CDR1 MDHEN, CDR2 SYDVKM. This CDR3 has 19 amino acids. The V and J ends lost 4 bases and 0 bases respectively, with 23 bases between them. A library of TCRbeta sequences, prepared with unique molecular identifiers, was generated. TCRdb ran MiXCR on the PCR reads and lists one entry per CDR3 protein. The sample holds about 240,000 distinct CDR3 sequences, roughly 24% seen once. The chain carries TRBV28 and TRBJ2-3; either TRBD1 or TRBD2 may supply D (5 bases each). The sequenced sample was PBMCs, obtained before TCRalphabeta/CD19-depleted stem cell transplant. This sequence was found in a girl aged 2 to 9 with Fanconi anemia, due to receive a stem cell transplant. The CDR3 sequence: CASSSRIGNRRFSTDTQYF. CDR3 in DNA: TGTGCCAGCAGTTCGCGGATAGGAAACAGGAGGTTTAGCACAGATACGCAGTATTTT.